Below, one T cell receptor (beta chain) is given with its context. This clonotype was seen a few times. The antigen it binds to is not known. The sample holds no much larger clone one base away, and base qualities are not on file. CDR1 MNHEY and CDR2 SVGEGT were looked up in the germline V gene. After removal of 2 bases from V and 6 bases from J, the junction retains 14 bases not matched to a gene. Including the terminal cysteine and phenylalanine, the CDR3 comprises 18 residues. The CDR3 DNA has 54 bases and is translated from base 1. The data originate from a study of response to subunit inactivated influenza vaccine (dated by TCRdb to 2016 to 2019). Background on the whole study: Deep quantitative T cell receptor repertoire profiling was used in the study to track responses to a trivalent subunit inactivated influenza vaccine. Overall study results and their limits: According to the authors, only a limited number of new T cells may be recruited by each seasonal influenza vaccination.

The library came from RT-PCR. For sequencing, an Illumina HiSeq 2500 was employed. TCRdb cleaned the public reads at Q25 with fastp, built clones with MiXCR and kept in-frame beta chains. CDR3 protein sequences are deduplicated, and each keeps its most common genes and DNA. The sample yields roughly 710,000 distinct CDR3 sequences; 14% were counted once. The biggest ten clones account for 6.5% to 8% of the sample. Sequencing used PBMCs from blood, obtained roughly 15 days before vaccination. Rearrangement joined TRBV6-2 or TRBV6-3 to TRBJ2-1, with 9 central nucleotides matching TRBD1. The clonotype comes from a man aged 50 or older who received an inactivated influenza vaccine. Donor details come from another sample of the same person, matched by shared clones. The DNA is as follows: TGTGCCAGCAGTTACAGGCCTGGGTGGACAGGGGAAAGCAATGAGCAGTTCTTC. It translates as CASSYRPGWTGESNEQFF.